This TCR beta chain was captured by sequencing in a study of blood T cells in healthy people across ages (dated by TCRdb to the mid-2010s). Context from the whole study: In model experiments, template switching captured roughly one uniquely barcoded TCR beta cDNA molecule for every two T cells. Age-related changes in TCR beta repertoire diversity were measured in the study by deep sequencing normalized with unique cDNA molecular identifiers. Using the same blood draw, the study looked at two additional independent replicas of 1 million unique cDNA reads for two donors, one aged 18 to 30 and the other aged 80 or older. The donors were split into four age groups: young (average approximately 16 years), middle-aged (around 40), aged (over 55) and long-lived (approximately 89). General conclusions and limits of the study: Because donor CMV infection status was unknown, age-related changes in expanded clonotypes were potentially confounded. Compared with the aged group, the long-lived group had more naive CD4+ T cells, fewer expanded clones and increased TCR diversity, a pattern suggesting age selection. Observed TCR beta diversity per million T cells fell roughly linearly with age, and a significant reduction was already apparent by age roughly 41. Bulk unsorted PBMC profiling prevented conclusive comparison of naive and antigen-experienced compartments. Estimates of total diversity based on one million sequenced T cells were regarded as lower bounds and as underestimates. A strong correlation was found between observed TCR beta diversity and the percentage of naive T cells measured by flow cytometry.

The germline V end is reduced by 6 bases and the J end by 10 bases; junction bases left unmatched: 5. Its CDR3 holds 13 amino acids, cysteine through phenylalanine. Of the read, only the CDR3 DNA is kept; its 39 bases are in frame from base 1. According to the germline V gene, CDR1 reads SGHTA and CDR2 reads FQGNSA. The library was produced with 5' RACE. For sequencing, an Illumina HiSeq 2500 was employed. A second PCR of roughly 7 to 11 cycles was performed with a sample-barcoded 5' primer and a J-beta primer mix. A template-switch 5' adaptor carrying 12 random nucleotides introduced a unique molecular identifier onto each TCR beta cDNA molecule. At least 2.5 million CDR3-containing paired-end reads were obtained from each sample. The Mint cDNA synthesis kit, primed by a TRBC-specific oligonucleotide, was used to synthesize first-strand cDNA from all RNA. Following uracil-DNA glycosylase treatment, a first 18-cycle PCR with universal primers M1SS and BC2_uni_R was performed on all cDNA. As for how the authors treated the data: Each sample was normalized by randomly selecting 1 million high-quality reads, each carrying a distinct molecular identifier. Instead of being binned into consensus sequences, reads with shared molecular identifiers were discarded. CDR3 identification, clonotype clustering and error correction used MiTCR with a Q25 quality threshold and the strictest error-elimination algorithm. A nonparametric unseen species model with Euler transformation was used to estimate a lower bound on total TCR beta diversity. Clones were called with MiXCR by TCRdb after fastp trimmed the public reads at Q25, and only in-frame beta chains were retained. Entries that share a CDR3 protein sequence are merged under the most common genes and DNA. These V and J calls rely on TCRdb rather than the paper's analysis. Across this sample there are about 540,000 distinct CDR3 sequences, with around 24% seen only once. Under 9% of the sample is taken by the ten largest.

Regarding this clonotype: Its antigen is not yet known. Base qualities are not recorded, but no much larger clone differs from it by a single base.

Systemically healthy Caucasian individuals from Russia, approximately 39 in total and aged about 6 to 90 years, were included as donors. Each donor gave about 9.8 milliliters of peripheral blood, drawn into EDTA-treated Vacutainer tubes. PBMCs were isolated by Ficoll-Paque density-gradient centrifugation, with at least 7 million obtained per sample. Trizol reagent was used to extract total RNA from the PBMCs, yielding at least 5.5 micrograms per sample. The percentages of naive CD45RAhigh/CD27high T cells were determined by flow cytometry on a PBMC aliquot from every donor. This sample also belongs to another study, concerning T cells of mothers and their children. The second study's authors report: The donors were nine systemically healthy Caucasian individuals, made up of three mothers and their six children. cDNA synthesis used all of the extracted RNA, with approximately 1.4 ug of RNA in each 15 ul reaction. Sample barcodes and 2-4 random nucleotides were added via the M1S primer in the second PCR. Over 9 million TCR beta CDR3 reads came from each mother, compared with a few million reads from each child. In both related and unrelated pairs, thymic selection shapes the output of TCR recombination in a similar way, with inherited differences having only a minor effect. Normalized repertoire overlap was always found to be slightly, but never significantly, higher in related mother-child pairs than in unrelated mother-child pairs. Persistent microchimeric T cell clones were not detected, at a sensitivity of around 99 clones per million clonotypes. The study used deep NGS to compare TCR beta repertoires of mothers and children, seeking features distinguishing related mother-child pairs from unrelated individuals. Mothers averaged about 37 +/- 4 years of age and children averaged 11 +/- 4 years. After adapters were ligated using NEBNext reagents, the libraries underwent 100+100 nt paired-end sequencing on an Illumina HiSeq 2000. Mother and child libraries were prepared a month apart and sequenced in separate runs to prevent cross-contamination. Between about 500,000 and 2,100,000 distinct TCR beta clonotypes were identified per donor. Naive TCR beta clonotypes were estimated from low-frequency clonotypes matched to each donor's FACS-determined naive share, without sorting.

The receptor's source is a boy younger than 18 in good health. Sequencing used blood. The chain couples TRBV7-2 to TRBJ1-6, with 8 bases aligning to TRBD1. This receptor has the CDR3 CASRDRVNSPLHF. The sequence in DNA is TGTGCCAGCAGGGACAGGGTAAACTCACCCCTCCACTTT.